This T cell receptor beta chain was observed in a study of T cell responses to AZD1222 COVID-19 vaccine. Germline loops: CDR1 MNHEY, CDR2 SMNVEV (reference sequence). The ends lost 6 bases at V and 2 bases at J; junction bases unmatched: 8. The CDR3 is 15 residues long. Measured with immunoSEQ multiplex PCR; TCRdb has only the in-frame clones, and not every one. The table includes about 130,000 clones, 94% detected once. This specimen consisted of peripheral blood, obtained on day 0 of AZD1222 vaccination. This clonotype originated in an adult in good health. The rearrangement joins TRBV27 to TRBJ1-2, with 8 bases that match TRBD1. The CDR3 sequence: CASSPSGQVNYGYTF. The DNA of the CDR3 is TGTGCCAGCAGCCCCTCGGGACAGGTCAACTATGGCTACACCTTC.